This T cell receptor beta chain was sequenced during a study of cytomegalovirus exposure and HLA in healthy donors. General study findings and limits: In a later analysis, productive TCRs from donors in an Asian-associated ancestry cluster reportedly carried fewer N-insertions than the cohort mean.

This clone was seen a few times. The target antigen is unknown. The CDR3 consists of 17 residues. The V gene's germline CDR1 is MGHRA and CDR2 YSYEKL. Unmatched junction bases numbered 5, after V lost 5 bases and J lost 0 bases. This PCR relied on a set of 60 Vbeta primers and 13 Jbeta primers. TCRdb's table, derived via immunoSEQ multiplex PCR, lists solely in-frame clones and lacks some. The table shows about 170,000 clones, with approximately 80% occurring only once. V is TRBV4-1 and J is TRBJ2-3; 13 nucleotides match TRBD2. This clonotype was sampled from a female donor in good health and CMV-seronegative. Source material: PBMCs. CDR3 sequence: CASSLTSGRSSTDTQYF. CDR3 in DNA: TGCGCCAGCAGCTTGACTAGCGGGAGGTCCAGCACAGATACGCAGTATTTT.